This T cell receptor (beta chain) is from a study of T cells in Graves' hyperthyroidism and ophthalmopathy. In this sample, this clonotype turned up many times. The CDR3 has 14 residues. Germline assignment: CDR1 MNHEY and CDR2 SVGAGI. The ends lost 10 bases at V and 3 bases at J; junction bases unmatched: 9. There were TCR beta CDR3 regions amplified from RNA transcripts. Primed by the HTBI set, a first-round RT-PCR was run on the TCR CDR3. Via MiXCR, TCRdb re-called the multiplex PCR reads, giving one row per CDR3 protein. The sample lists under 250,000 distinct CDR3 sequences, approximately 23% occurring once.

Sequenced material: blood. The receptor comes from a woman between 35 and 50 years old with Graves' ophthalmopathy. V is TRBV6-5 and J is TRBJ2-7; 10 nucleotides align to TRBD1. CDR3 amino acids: CATSPGDRGYEQYF. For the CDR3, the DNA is TGTGCCACCTCACCGGGGGACAGGGGCTACGAGCAGTACTTC.